This TCR beta chain derives from a study of cytomegalovirus exposure and HLA in healthy donors. Study-level findings and limits: Prediction of most subjects' HLA-A and HLA-B alleles by TCR beta sequences was reportedly accurate. The classifier was said to identify cytomegalovirus status with high specificity and sensitivity. In a later analysis, parvovirus B19, influenza, CMV and Epstein-Barr virus appeared linked to several top co-occurrence clusters.

This clone was observed a single time. What it recognizes is unknown. PCR was performed using 60 Vbeta and 13 Jbeta primers. Profiling relied on immunoSEQ multiplex PCR, and the TCRdb table lists in-frame clones only, not all of them. The repertoire holds 150,000 to 250,000 clones, with approximately 85% as singletons. The CDR3 totals 15 residues. Trimming left V 5 bases short and J 1 base short, with 12 bases between. The germline V gene encodes CDR1 SEHNR and CDR2 FQNEAQ (reference sequence). The receptor was isolated from a woman in her fifties or sixties in good health and CMV-seronegative. The sequenced material came from PBMCs. The V and J genes are TRBV7-9 and TRBJ1-5; no clear D gene. The CDR3 sequence is CASSDATGSNQPQHF. The CDR3 DNA reads as TGTGCCAGCAGCGACGCGACGGGGAGCAATCAGCCCCAGCATTTT.